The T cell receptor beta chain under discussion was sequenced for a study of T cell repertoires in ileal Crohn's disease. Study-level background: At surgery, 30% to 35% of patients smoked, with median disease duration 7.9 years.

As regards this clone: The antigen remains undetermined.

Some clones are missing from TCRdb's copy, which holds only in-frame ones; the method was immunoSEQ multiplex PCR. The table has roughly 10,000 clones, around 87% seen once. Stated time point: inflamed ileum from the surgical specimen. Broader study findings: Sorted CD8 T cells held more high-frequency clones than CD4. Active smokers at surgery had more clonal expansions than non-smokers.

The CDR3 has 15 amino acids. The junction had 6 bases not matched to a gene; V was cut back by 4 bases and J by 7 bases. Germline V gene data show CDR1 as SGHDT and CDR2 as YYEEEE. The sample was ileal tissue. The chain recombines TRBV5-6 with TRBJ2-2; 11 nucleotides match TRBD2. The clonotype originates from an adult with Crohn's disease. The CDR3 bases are TGTGCCAGCAGCAGAAATAGCGGGAGGGGCGGGGAGCTGTTTTTT. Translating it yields CASSRNSGRGGELFF.